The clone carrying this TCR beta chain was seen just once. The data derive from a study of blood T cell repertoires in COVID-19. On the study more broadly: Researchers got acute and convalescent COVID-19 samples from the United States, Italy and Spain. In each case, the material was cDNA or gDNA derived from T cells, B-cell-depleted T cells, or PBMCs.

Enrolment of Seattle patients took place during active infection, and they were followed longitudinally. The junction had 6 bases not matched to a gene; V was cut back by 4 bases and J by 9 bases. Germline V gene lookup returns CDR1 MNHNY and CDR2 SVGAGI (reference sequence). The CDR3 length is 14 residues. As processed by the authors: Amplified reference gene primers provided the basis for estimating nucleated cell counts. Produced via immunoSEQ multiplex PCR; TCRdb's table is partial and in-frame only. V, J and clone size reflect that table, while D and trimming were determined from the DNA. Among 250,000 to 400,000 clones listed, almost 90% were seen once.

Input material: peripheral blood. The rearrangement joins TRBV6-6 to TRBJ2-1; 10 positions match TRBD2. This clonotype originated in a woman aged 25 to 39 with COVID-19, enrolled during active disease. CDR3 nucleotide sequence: TGTGCCAGCAGTTCGCTAGCGGGAGCCGTTGAGCAGTTCTTC. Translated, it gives CASSSLAGAVEQFF.